A selection of T cell receptor beta chains follows, all from one sample in a study of CD8+ T cells in alopecia areata. Method: immunoSEQ multiplex PCR; TCRdb's copy keeps in-frame clones and lacks some. The sample lists about 90,000 clones; about 40% were seen once. The sample consisted of CD8+ T cells sorted from blood, taken at week 24, from a patient treated with tofacitinib. The receptors stem from a human donor with alopecia areata. CDR3s include the opening cysteine and the closing phenylalanine or tryptophan. The order of the fields is V gene, D gene, clone size, J gene, CDR3 protein, CDR3 DNA. The D gene is left open where the match is weak. Expanded clones are given a class, and other clones once, few, many or no size at all.

v_gene: TRBV2
d_gene: .
abundance: .
j_gene: TRBJ2-4
CDR3aa: CASWRPGQDKNIQYF
CDR3nt: TGTGCCAGCTGGAGGCCAGGGCAGGACAAAAACATTCAGTACTTC

v_gene: TRBV29-1
d_gene: .
abundance: few
j_gene: TRBJ2-7
CDR3aa: CSVAVGPDNPSYEQYF
CDR3nt: TGCAGCGTTGCCGTCGGGCCAGACAACCCATCCTACGAGCAGTACTTC

v_gene: TRBV7-2
d_gene: TRBD1
abundance: few
j_gene: TRBJ2-7
CDR3aa: CASSYNRGYYEQYF
CDR3nt: TGTGCCAGCAGCTACAACAGGGGATACTACGAGCAGTACTTC

v_gene: TRBV7-2
d_gene: .
abundance: few
j_gene: TRBJ1-5
CDR3aa: CASSPDRTAYSNQPQHF
CDR3nt: TGTGCCAGCAGCCCAGACCGGACGGCTTATAGCAATCAGCCCCAGCATTTT

v_gene: TRBV5-4
d_gene: .
abundance: .
j_gene: TRBJ2-5
CDR3aa: CASSVGRQETQYF
CDR3nt: TGTGCCAGCAGCGTGGGACGGCAAGAGACCCAGTACTTC

v_gene: TRBV6-6
d_gene: .
abundance: .
j_gene: TRBJ2-3
CDR3aa: CASSSPRDTQYF
CDR3nt: TGTGCCAGCAGTTCCCCGCGGGATACGCAGTATTTT

v_gene: TRBV30
d_gene: .
abundance: .
j_gene: TRBJ1-1
CDR3aa: CAWAAGNTEAFF
CDR3nt: TGTGCCTGGGCCGCAGGGAACACTGAAGCTTTCTTT

v_gene: TRBV19
d_gene: TRBD1
abundance: .
j_gene: TRBJ2-3
CDR3aa: CATTGGNTDTQYF
CDR3nt: TGTGCCACCACAGGGGGCAACACAGATACGCAGTATTTT

v_gene: TRBV6-5
d_gene: .
abundance: few
j_gene: TRBJ2-1
CDR3aa: CASSWGADNEQFF
CDR3nt: TGTGCCAGCAGTTGGGGCGCGGACAATGAGCAGTTCTTC

v_gene: TRBV27
d_gene: .
abundance: .
j_gene: TRBJ2-1
CDR3aa: CASGYARTAEQFF
CDR3nt: TGTGCCAGCGGGTACGCGAGGACTGCCGAGCAGTTCTTC

v_gene: TRBV6-6
d_gene: TRBD2
abundance: .
j_gene: TRBJ2-1
CDR3aa: CASSYPAGGVHEQFF
CDR3nt: TGTGCCAGCAGTTACCCAGCGGGAGGGGTGCATGAGCAGTTCTTC

v_gene: TRBV4-1
d_gene: TRBD1
abundance: .
j_gene: TRBJ1-2
CDR3aa: CASSQGTWDRGTNGYTF
CDR3nt: TGCGCCAGCAGCCAAGGCACTTGGGACAGGGGGACCAATGGCTACACCTTC

v_gene: TRBV25-1
d_gene: TRBD1
abundance: .
j_gene: TRBJ2-7
CDR3aa: CASSEFGTGTYEQYF
CDR3nt: TGTGCCAGCAGTGAATTCGGGACAGGGACCTACGAGCAGTACTTC

v_gene: TRBV4-1
d_gene: .
abundance: .
j_gene: TRBJ1-5
CDR3aa: CASSQGESFGQPQHF
CDR3nt: TGCGCCAGCAGTCAAGGAGAGAGTTTCGGTCAGCCCCAGCATTTT

v_gene: TRBV29-1
d_gene: TRBD2
abundance: few
j_gene: TRBJ2-7
CDR3aa: CSPPSPSGSEQYF
CDR3nt: TGCAGCCCACCTAGCCCTAGCGGGAGCGAGCAGTACTTC

v_gene: TRBV6-1
d_gene: TRBD1
abundance: .
j_gene: TRBJ1-5
CDR3aa: CASSQGAPGNQPQHF
CDR3nt: TGTGCCAGCAGTCAGGGGGCTCCTGGCAATCAGCCCCAGCATTTT

v_gene: TRBV4-1
d_gene: TRBD1
abundance: .
j_gene: TRBJ2-7
CDR3aa: CASSQSGQGDYEQYF
CDR3nt: TGCGCCAGCAGCCAATCGGGACAGGGAGATTACGAGCAGTACTTC

v_gene: TRBV5-8
d_gene: .
abundance: .
j_gene: TRBJ1-5
CDR3aa: CASSPRSSNQPQHF
CDR3nt: TGTGCCAGCAGCCCCAGGAGTAGCAATCAGCCCCAGCATTTT

v_gene: TRBV21-1
d_gene: .
abundance: few
j_gene: TRBJ2-6
CDR3aa: CASSKGSQRTSSGANVLTF
CDR3nt: TGTGCCAGCAGCAAAGGAAGCCAGCGGACCTCCTCTGGGGCCAACGTCCTGACTTTC

v_gene: TRBV11-2
d_gene: .
abundance: .
j_gene: TRBJ2-3
CDR3aa: CASSPRGAGQYF
CDR3nt: TGCGCCAGCAGTCCCAGGGGCGCGGGGCAGTATTTT

v_gene: TRBV6-1
d_gene: .
abundance: .
j_gene: TRBJ1-2
CDR3aa: CASSEHSSNYGYTF
CDR3nt: TGTGCCAGCAGTGAACACAGCTCTAACTATGGCTACACCTTC

v_gene: TRBV9
d_gene: .
abundance: .
j_gene: TRBJ1-5
CDR3aa: CASSVRPQHF
CDR3nt: TGTGCCAGCAGCGTACGGCCCCAGCATTTT

v_gene: TRBV5-1
d_gene: .
abundance: .
j_gene: TRBJ1-1
CDR3aa: CASSLAPVEAFF
CDR3nt: TGCGCCAGCAGCTTGGCTCCGGTTGAAGCTTTCTTT

v_gene: TRBV6-4
d_gene: .
abundance: .
j_gene: TRBJ2-1
CDR3aa: CASSDSGFDEQFF
CDR3nt: TGTGCCAGCAGTGACTCAGGGTTTGATGAGCAGTTCTTC

v_gene: TRBV7-9
d_gene: .
abundance: few
j_gene: TRBJ2-1
CDR3aa: CASSLSANRGNEQFF
CDR3nt: TGTGCCAGCAGCTTATCGGCCAATAGGGGAAATGAGCAGTTCTTC

v_gene: TRBV27
d_gene: .
abundance: .
j_gene: TRBJ2-7
CDR3aa: CASTLTSREQYF
CDR3nt: TGTGCCAGCACCTTGACAAGTCGGGAGCAGTACTTC

v_gene: TRBV27
d_gene: .
abundance: few
j_gene: TRBJ2-7
CDR3aa: CAAQGGGMDEQYF
CDR3nt: TGTGCCGCGCAGGGTGGGGGGATGGACGAGCAGTACTTC

v_gene: TRBV4-2
d_gene: TRBD1
abundance: few
j_gene: TRBJ2-7
CDR3aa: CASSPRDRGDYEQYF
CDR3nt: TGTGCCAGCAGCCCCCGGGACAGGGGGGACTACGAGCAGTACTTC

v_gene: TRBV29-1
d_gene: .
abundance: .
j_gene: TRBJ2-7
CDR3aa: CSVDGDGLYEQYF
CDR3nt: TGCAGCGTTGATGGGGATGGGCTTTACGAGCAGTACTTC

v_gene: TRBV19
d_gene: .
abundance: once
j_gene: TRBJ1-1
CDR3aa: CASSKGGHLDTEAFF
CDR3nt: TGTGCCAGTAGTAAAGGGGGACACTTGGACACTGAAGCTTTCTTT

v_gene: TRBV25-1
d_gene: .
abundance: few
j_gene: TRBJ2-7
CDR3aa: CASQDSPGREQYF
CDR3nt: TGTGCCAGCCAAGACTCCCCTGGCCGGGAGCAGTACTTC

v_gene: TRBV19
d_gene: .
abundance: .
j_gene: TRBJ1-1
CDR3aa: CASSIPERNTEAFF
CDR3nt: TGTGCCAGTAGTATCCCGGAAAGGAACACTGAAGCTTTCTTT

v_gene: TRBV5-6
d_gene: TRBD1
abundance: .
j_gene: TRBJ1-1
CDR3aa: CASSSQGGPEAFF
CDR3nt: TGTGCCAGCAGCTCCCAGGGGGGCCCTGAAGCTTTCTTT

v_gene: TRBV9
d_gene: TRBD1
abundance: .
j_gene: TRBJ1-3
CDR3aa: CASSGDRASGGNTIYF
CDR3nt: TGTGCCAGCAGCGGGGACAGGGCTTCAGGTGGAAACACCATATATTTT

v_gene: TRBV9
d_gene: TRBD1
abundance: .
j_gene: TRBJ1-4
CDR3aa: CASSAGQGLFF
CDR3nt: TGTGCCAGCAGCGCCGGACAGGGACTGTTTTTT

v_gene: TRBV7-9
d_gene: .
abundance: .
j_gene: TRBJ2-1
CDR3aa: CASSGGASVSYNEQFF
CDR3nt: TGTGCCAGCAGCGGCGGGGCTAGCGTCTCCTACAATGAGCAGTTCTTC

v_gene: TRBV4-1
d_gene: TRBD1
abundance: .
j_gene: TRBJ2-4
CDR3aa: CASSHTGGSLTKNIQYF
CDR3nt: TGCGCCAGCAGCCACACAGGGGGAAGTCTCACCAAAAACATTCAGTACTTC

v_gene: TRBV6-5
d_gene: TRBD2
abundance: once
j_gene: TRBJ2-5
CDR3aa: CATSALAGGETQYF
CDR3nt: TGTGCCACCAGCGCACTAGCGGGAGGAGAGACCCAGTACTTC

v_gene: TRBV5-1
d_gene: .
abundance: .
j_gene: TRBJ2-6
CDR3aa: CASSVGTGFRANVLTF
CDR3nt: TGCGCCAGCAGCGTGGGGACCGGATTTAGGGCCAACGTCCTGACTTTC

v_gene: TRBV29-1
d_gene: .
abundance: few
j_gene: TRBJ1-2
CDR3aa: CSVDVPGTNGYTF
CDR3nt: TGCAGCGTTGACGTTCCCGGGACAAATGGCTACACCTTC

v_gene: TRBV7-6
d_gene: .
abundance: .
j_gene: TRBJ2-5
CDR3aa: CASSRYGDPGTQYF
CDR3nt: TGTGCCAGCAGCCGGTACGGGGACCCAGGGACCCAGTACTTC

v_gene: TRBV4-1
d_gene: TRBD1
abundance: .
j_gene: TRBJ1-5
CDR3aa: CASSQGTGGQPQHF
CDR3nt: TGCGCCAGCAGCCAAGGGACAGGGGGTCAGCCCCAGCATTTT

v_gene: TRBV7-7
d_gene: .
abundance: few
j_gene: TRBJ2-7
CDR3aa: CASSPAGAPYEQYF
CDR3nt: TGTGCCAGCAGCCCGGCCGGGGCCCCGTACGAGCAGTACTTC

v_gene: TRBV27
d_gene: TRBD1
abundance: .
j_gene: TRBJ2-7
CDR3aa: CASSWVRDRYNEQYF
CDR3nt: TGTGCCAGCAGTTGGGTCAGGGACAGGTACAACGAGCAGTACTTC

v_gene: TRBV2
d_gene: .
abundance: .
j_gene: TRBJ2-1
CDR3aa: CASSERTGSSYNEQFF
CDR3nt: TGTGCCAGCAGTGAGAGGACGGGAAGCTCCTACAATGAGCAGTTCTTC

v_gene: TRBV28
d_gene: TRBD2
abundance: few
j_gene: TRBJ2-3
CDR3aa: CASSLWTAGEGSNTQYF
CDR3nt: TGTGCCAGCAGTTTATGGACGGCGGGAGAGGGTTCAAATACGCAGTATTTT